A selection of T cell receptor beta chains follows, all from one sample in a study of Tregs in tolerant kidney transplant recipients. TCRdb's copy holds only in-frame clones and misses some; the assay was immunoSEQ multiplex PCR. The table has about 240,000 clones, more than 65% seen once. The sequencing input was CD4+ T cells from blood. The receptors stem from a human donor in good health. Both conserved end residues are part of each CDR3. D genes are given only for firm matches. Size tells how often a clone was seen (once, few, many) or the class of an expanded clone, and some rows leave it out.

v_gene: TRBV19
abundance: NA
j_gene: TRBJ2-7
d_gene: TRBD2
CDR3nt: TGTGCCAGTAGTCCCGGGCTAGCGGGAGCAGCCTACGAGCAGTACTTC
CDR3aa: CASSPGLAGAAYEQYF

v_gene: TRBV6-6
abundance: NA
j_gene: TRBJ1-1
d_gene: NA
CDR3nt: TGTGCCAGCAAAGTATCAAGTCATGAAGCTTTCTTT
CDR3aa: CASKVSSHEAFF

v_gene: TRBV27
abundance: NA
j_gene: TRBJ1-5
d_gene: NA
CDR3nt: TGTGCCAGCAGTTTACCTGGTCTCAATCAGCCCCAGCATTTT
CDR3aa: CASSLPGLNQPQHF

v_gene: TRBV6-5
abundance: NA
j_gene: TRBJ1-4
d_gene: NA
CDR3nt: TGTGCCAGCAGGGGAACTCTAGGGGGGCGAGAAAAACTGTTTTTT
CDR3aa: CASRGTLGGREKLFF

v_gene: TRBV5-1
abundance: NA
j_gene: TRBJ2-7
d_gene: NA
CDR3nt: TGCGCCAGCGGGGCAGGGCGGACCTACGAGCAGTACTTC
CDR3aa: CASGAGRTYEQYF

v_gene: TRBV7-6
abundance: NA
j_gene: TRBJ1-1
d_gene: NA
CDR3nt: TGTGCCAGCAGCTTAGGGGGTGTGAGGAACACTGAAGCTTTCTTT
CDR3aa: CASSLGGVRNTEAFF

v_gene: TRBV7-6
abundance: NA
j_gene: TRBJ2-5
d_gene: TRBD2
CDR3nt: TGTGCCAGCAGCCCCCGGACTAGCGGGGGCGCGGGGGAGACCCAGTACTTC
CDR3aa: CASSPRTSGGAGETQYF

v_gene: TRBV10-1
abundance: once
j_gene: TRBJ1-4
d_gene: NA
CDR3nt: TGCGCCAGCCAAGCGGGCAGGGAAGACCGTGCAACTAATGAAAAACTGTTTTTT
CDR3aa: CASQAGREDRATNEKLFF

v_gene: TRBV7-9
abundance: NA
j_gene: TRBJ1-2
d_gene: NA
CDR3nt: TGTGCCAGCAGCTTAGTGGGGGGATGGTTTGGCTACACCTTC
CDR3aa: CASSLVGGWFGYTF

v_gene: TRBV11-3
abundance: NA
j_gene: TRBJ2-1
d_gene: NA
CDR3nt: TGTGCCAGCAGCTTAGGGGACATGGTTCACGAGCAGTTCTTC
CDR3aa: CASSLGDMVHEQFF

v_gene: TRBV5-4
abundance: NA
j_gene: TRBJ1-3
d_gene: NA
CDR3nt: TGTGCCAGCAGCTTGACGAAGGGTTCGCTGGGGAACACCATATATTTT
CDR3aa: CASSLTKGSLGNTIYF

v_gene: TRBV5-1
abundance: NA
j_gene: TRBJ2-7
d_gene: TRBD1
CDR3nt: TGCGCCAGCAGCTTGGTGAGGGACAGTGATTCCTACGAGCAGTACTTC
CDR3aa: CASSLVRDSDSYEQYF

v_gene: TRBV7-9
abundance: NA
j_gene: TRBJ2-5
d_gene: NA
CDR3nt: TGTGCCAGCAGCGTAGCCCAACTTGGACAGTTGCAAGAGACCCAGTACTTC
CDR3aa: CASSVAQLGQLQETQYF

v_gene: TRBV29-1
abundance: NA
j_gene: TRBJ1-1
d_gene: NA
CDR3nt: TGCAGCGTTTCACAGGGAAACGCTGAAGCTTTCTTT
CDR3aa: CSVSQGNAEAFF

v_gene: TRBV18
abundance: NA
j_gene: TRBJ2-7
d_gene: TRBD1
CDR3nt: TGTGCCAGCTCAGCCGGGACAGGGGAATCCTACGAGCAGTACTTC
CDR3aa: CASSAGTGESYEQYF

v_gene: TRBV5-1
abundance: NA
j_gene: TRBJ2-7
d_gene: NA
CDR3nt: TGCGCCAGCAGCTCACGGACGGGGCACGAGCAGTACTTC
CDR3aa: CASSSRTGHEQYF

v_gene: TRBV19
abundance: NA
j_gene: TRBJ1-1
d_gene: TRBD1
CDR3nt: TGTGCCAGTAGGGACAGGCAAGTAGAAGCTTTCTTT
CDR3aa: CASRDRQVEAFF

v_gene: TRBV18
abundance: NA
j_gene: TRBJ2-1
d_gene: TRBD1
CDR3nt: TGTGCCAGCTCACCGGACAGGGGATACAACAATGAGCAGTTCTTC
CDR3aa: CASSPDRGYNNEQFF

v_gene: TRBV18
abundance: NA
j_gene: TRBJ2-5
d_gene: NA
CDR3nt: TGTGCCAGCTCACCACAGGGGCCTCAAGAGACCCAGTACTTC
CDR3aa: CASSPQGPQETQYF

v_gene: TRBV5-4
abundance: NA
j_gene: TRBJ2-5
d_gene: TRBD2
CDR3nt: TGTGCCAGCAGCCCCCTGAAGCGGGGGGGCCTGGAGACCCTGTACTTC
CDR3aa: CASSPLKRGGLETLYF

v_gene: TRBV10-1
abundance: NA
j_gene: TRBJ1-5
d_gene: TRBD1
CDR3nt: TGCGCCAGCAGACCTAGGGACAGGGGTCAGCCCCAGCATTTT
CDR3aa: CASRPRDRGQPQHF

v_gene: TRBV2
abundance: NA
j_gene: TRBJ1-1
d_gene: NA
CDR3nt: TGTGCCAGCAGTGAAGGTAGAGAGAACACTGAAGCTTTCTTT
CDR3aa: CASSEGRENTEAFF

v_gene: TRBV7-8
abundance: NA
j_gene: TRBJ2-2
d_gene: NA
CDR3nt: TGTGCCAGCAGCTTAGGGGGGGGCACAGGGGCCGGGGAGCTGTTTTTT
CDR3aa: CASSLGGGTGAGELFF

v_gene: TRBV4-1
abundance: NA
j_gene: TRBJ2-2
d_gene: NA
CDR3nt: TGCGCCAGCAGCCAAGCGATACTGGGGAACACCGGGGAGCTGTTTTTT
CDR3aa: CASSQAILGNTGELFF

v_gene: TRBV11-2
abundance: NA
j_gene: TRBJ2-4
d_gene: NA
CDR3nt: TGTGCCAGCAGCCAGGGACGGGGGTTAGCCAAAAACATTCAGTACTTC
CDR3aa: CASSQGRGLAKNIQYF

v_gene: TRBV7-2
abundance: NA
j_gene: TRBJ2-2
d_gene: NA
CDR3nt: TGTGCCAGCAGCGGACTCATCACCGGGGAGCTGTTTTTT
CDR3aa: CASSGLITGELFF

v_gene: TRBV5-4
abundance: NA
j_gene: TRBJ2-3
d_gene: NA
CDR3nt: TGTGCCAGCAGCGCCCGGACTCAAGCAGATACGCAGTATTTT
CDR3aa: CASSARTQADTQYF

v_gene: TRBV12-5
abundance: NA
j_gene: TRBJ2-6
d_gene: NA
CDR3nt: TGTGCTAGTGGATCCTCTGGGGCCAACGTCCTGACTTTC
CDR3aa: CASGSSGANVLTF

v_gene: TRBV2
abundance: once
j_gene: TRBJ1-2
d_gene: NA
CDR3nt: TGTGCCAGCACCCCGGTTAACTTAGCTAACTATGGCTACACCTTC
CDR3aa: CASTPVNLANYGYTF

v_gene: TRBV4-1
abundance: NA
j_gene: TRBJ1-2
d_gene: NA
CDR3nt: TGCGCCAGCAGCCACGGGACAACCACTAACTATGGCTACACCTTC
CDR3aa: CASSHGTTTNYGYTF

v_gene: TRBV12-2
abundance: NA
j_gene: TRBJ1-5
d_gene: NA
CDR3nt: TGTGCAAGTCGCTTAACGGACAGGACCAAGAAGCCCCAGCATTTT
CDR3aa: CASRLTDRTKKPQHF

v_gene: TRBV2
abundance: NA
j_gene: TRBJ2-7
d_gene: NA
CDR3nt: TGTGCCAGCAGTGTTGGGACCTACGAGCAGTACTTC
CDR3aa: CASSVGTYEQYF

v_gene: TRBV5-1
abundance: NA
j_gene: TRBJ1-3
d_gene: TRBD1
CDR3nt: TGCGCCAGCAGCCCGGGTGACAGGGATCGAAACACCATATATTTT
CDR3aa: CASSPGDRDRNTIYF

v_gene: TRBV7-2
abundance: NA
j_gene: TRBJ2-1
d_gene: TRBD1
CDR3nt: TGTGCCAGCAGCTACGACAGGGGACCCTACAATGAGCAGTTCTTC
CDR3aa: CASSYDRGPYNEQFF

v_gene: TRBV7-2
abundance: NA
j_gene: TRBJ2-2
d_gene: NA
CDR3nt: TGTGCCAGCAGCTCCCGTCGGATAGCTTGGAACACCGGGGAGCTGTTTTTT
CDR3aa: CASSSRRIAWNTGELFF

v_gene: TRBV19
abundance: NA
j_gene: TRBJ1-1
d_gene: TRBD1
CDR3nt: TGTGCCAGTAGCCTCCGGACAGGGCGGAACACTGAAGCTTTCTTT
CDR3aa: CASSLRTGRNTEAFF

v_gene: TRBV19
abundance: NA
j_gene: TRBJ2-2
d_gene: NA
CDR3nt: TGTGCCAGTAGTATAAGGCCCCAGCTGTCCGGGGAGCTGTTTTTT
CDR3aa: CASSIRPQLSGELFF

v_gene: TRBV7-2
abundance: once
j_gene: TRBJ1-2
d_gene: TRBD1
CDR3nt: TGTGCCAGCAGCGCGGGGCAGGGGGCACTTGGCTACACCTTC
CDR3aa: CASSAGQGALGYTF

v_gene: TRBV6-6
abundance: NA
j_gene: TRBJ1-1
d_gene: NA
CDR3nt: TGTGCCAGCAGTTACTTCAGGGGGAACACTGAAGCTTTCTTT
CDR3aa: CASSYFRGNTEAFF

v_gene: TRBV7-8
abundance: NA
j_gene: TRBJ1-1
d_gene: NA
CDR3nt: TGTGCCAGCAGCCGGGTTATGGGGGGATGGACTGAAGCTTTCTTT
CDR3aa: CASSRVMGGWTEAFF